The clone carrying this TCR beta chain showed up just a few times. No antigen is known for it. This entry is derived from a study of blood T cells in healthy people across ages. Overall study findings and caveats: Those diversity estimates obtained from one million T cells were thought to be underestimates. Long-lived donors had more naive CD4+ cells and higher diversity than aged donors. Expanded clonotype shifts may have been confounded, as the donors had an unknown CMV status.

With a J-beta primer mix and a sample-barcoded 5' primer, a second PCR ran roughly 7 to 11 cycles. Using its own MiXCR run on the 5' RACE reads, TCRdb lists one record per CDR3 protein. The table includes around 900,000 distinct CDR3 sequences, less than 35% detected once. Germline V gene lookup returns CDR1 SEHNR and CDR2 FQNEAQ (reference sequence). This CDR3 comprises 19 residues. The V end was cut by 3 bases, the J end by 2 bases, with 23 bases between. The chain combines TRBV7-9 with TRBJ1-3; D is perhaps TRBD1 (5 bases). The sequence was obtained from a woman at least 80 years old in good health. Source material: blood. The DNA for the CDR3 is TGTGCCAGCAGCTTCCCGAATTTGGGCAGGGACTTCGCTGGAAACACCATATATTTT. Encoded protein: CASSFPNLGRDFAGNTIYF.